The T cell receptor beta chain under discussion was sequenced for a study of early T cells in non-severe SARS-CoV-2 infection. About the study: Chains were unpaired, as sequencing was done on bulk RNA from unsorted whole blood. Overall study results and limits: Matching results from VDJdb favored anti-spike CD8 responses, leaving private and CD4 specificities undetected.

Individual cDNA molecules each received unique molecular identifiers attached to them. TCRdb re-called the 5' RACE reads with MiXCR, one entry per CDR3 protein. This sample has some 12,000 distinct CDR3 sequences, with over 4% found just once. This clonotype was observed many times. Its cognate antigen is unknown. From germline, CDR1 is ENHRY and CDR2 SYGVKD. V gave up 6 bases and J gave up 0 bases; unmatched junction bases: 8. The CDR3 runs to 16 residues. The sequence derives from an adult who was a healthcare worker with PCR-confirmed SARS-CoV-2 infection or an uninfected control (not recorded which). The sample comprised whole blood. The chain carries TRBV10-3 and TRBJ2-1; TRBD2 aligns across 7 bases. CDR3 in amino acids: CAIREHTGGSYNEQFF. CDR3 coding DNA: TGTGCCATCAGGGAACACACGGGGGGCTCCTACAATGAGCAGTTCTTC.